One and the same sample provided the 11 T cell receptor beta chains below, sequenced in a study of T cells in Graves' hyperthyroidism and ophthalmopathy. The source material, RNA transcripts, was used to amplify TCR beta CDR3 regions. The TCR CDR3 was amplified in a first-round RT-PCR using the HTBI primer set. One entry per CDR3 protein, called by TCRdb with MiXCR from the multiplex PCR reads. This table holds about 530,000 distinct CDR3 sequences, over 15% found once. The sample taken for sequencing was blood. The receptors were sampled from a woman between 18 and 29 years old with Graves' ophthalmopathy.

This clonotype was observed many times. The V gene is TRBV20-1, the J gene TRBJ2-7; tentatively, D is TRBD2 (5 bases). Per germline, CDR1 DFQATT and CDR2 SNEGSKA (reference sequence). The CDR3 spans 14 residues. The germline V and J ends were trimmed by 0 bases and 4 bases, with 13 bases remaining between them. The CDR3 coding sequence is TGCAGTGCTAGAGAGTTCCTAGCTTGGTACGAGCAGTACTTC. Encoded protein: CSAREFLAWYEQYF.

This clonotype appeared many times. V usage is TRBV28 and J usage is TRBJ2-5; possible D gene TRBD2, 6 bases. CDR3 length equals 12 residues. V lost 8 bases and J lost 7, with 14 bases in between. The germline CDR1 and CDR2 sequences are MDHEN and SYDVKM. CDR3 region: CASGGETGTQYF. The CDR3 DNA follows: TGTGCCAGCGGCGGGGAGACCGGGACCCAGTACTTC.

The genes are TRBV20-1 and TRBJ2-1; D is unresolved. Germline V gene lookup returns CDR1 DFQATT and CDR2 SNEGSKA (reference sequence). This CDR3 region has 15 residues. V gave up 4 bases and J gave up 7 bases, with 20 bases separating them. CDR3 nucleotides: TGCAGTGCTACCGCCCGGCCGATCCAGGAGAATGAGCAGTTCTTC. Translated: CSATARPIQENEQFF.

The V gene is TRBV5-1, the J gene TRBJ2-1; TRBD1 aligns across 8 bases. CDR1 and CDR2 from the germline V gene are SGHRS and YFSETQ. This CDR3 is 19 amino acids long. J was trimmed by 0 bases and V by 0 bases; bases with no gene match: 11. CDR3 region: CASSLEGRGPQSSYNEQFF. The CDR3 DNA follows: TGCGCCAGCAGCTTGGAAGGCAGGGGGCCTCAGAGCTCCTACAATGAGCAGTTCTTC.

About this clonotype itself: Given a much more abundant clone one base away, this may be a read error. The chain has TRBV18 and TRBJ2-5, with D possibly TRBD2 on 6 matching bases. Per the germline V gene, CDR1 is KGHSH and CDR2 is LQKENI. The CDR3 covers 13 residues. In DNA form, the CDR3 reads TGTGCCAACTCATCCTGGGACGGGGAGGCCCAGTACTTC. It encodes CANSSWDGEAQYF.

This clonotype was observed at least ten times. The V call is TRBV6-1, the J call TRBJ2-1, with D maybe TRBD1 (6 bases). The CDR3 loop spans 16 amino acids. The V end was cut by 4 bases, the J end by 8 bases, with 21 bases between. Germline CDR1 reads MNHNS; CDR2 reads SASEGT. In nucleotides, the CDR3 is TGTGCCAGCAGTGGAGCGATGGCGTCAGGGGTGGATGAGCAGTTCTTC. Translating gives CASSGAMASGVDEQFF.

This chain links TRBV28 with TRBJ1-2; D remains unclear. Per germline, CDR1 MDHEN and CDR2 SYDVKM. The CDR3 covers 13 residues. V lost 1 base to trimming and J lost 7 bases, with 10 bases between them. The CDR3 DNA reads as TGTGCCAGCAGTTTATATTCGAGGAGTGGCTACACCTTC. Residues: CASSLYSRSGYTF.

Concerning this clonotype: A much more abundant neighbour one base away suggests this may be a read error. The gene calls are TRBV7-2 and TRBJ1-6; D gene uncertain. CDR1 is SGHTA, CDR2 FQGNSA, per germline. This CDR3 region has 11 residues. CDR3 bases: TGTGCCGGCAGCTTAGGATCACCCCTCCACTTT. This codes for CAGSLGSPLHF.

V gene TRBV14 combines with J gene TRBJ2-6; D is perhaps TRBD1 (7 bases). CDR3 size: 15 residues. V was shortened by 6 bases and J by 1 base, with 10 bases between the two germline ends. CDR1 and CDR2 (germline): SGHDN, FVKESK. The CDR3 region has the DNA TGTGCCAGCAGGCAGGGGGGTTCTGGGGCCAACGTCCTGACTTTC. It specifies CASRQGGSGANVLTF.

This clonotype was found many times. The chain is built from TRBV27 and TRBJ1-1; possible D gene TRBD1, 6 bases. The germline V gene encodes CDR1 MNHEY and CDR2 SMNVEV (reference sequence). V was trimmed by 2 bases and J by 4 bases, leaving 17 bases between them. The CDR3 is made up of 16 amino acids. Here the CDR3 reads CASSLMGSGDITEAFF. In nucleotides, the CDR3 is TGTGCCAGCAGTTTAATGGGGTCAGGGGATATCACTGAAGCTTTCTTT.

This clonotype was recorded many times. The chain combines TRBV20-1 with TRBJ2-1, with 8 bases lining up with TRBD2. The CDR3 spans 15 residues. With 1 base clipped from V and 4 bases from J, the junction kept 6 bases outside the gene matches. CDR1 and CDR2 (germline): DFQATT, SNEGSKA (reference sequence). CDR3 coding DNA: TGCAGTGCTAGAGCCGAGCGGGAGAGTTACAATGAGCAGTTCTTC. Amino acid sequence: CSARAERESYNEQFF.